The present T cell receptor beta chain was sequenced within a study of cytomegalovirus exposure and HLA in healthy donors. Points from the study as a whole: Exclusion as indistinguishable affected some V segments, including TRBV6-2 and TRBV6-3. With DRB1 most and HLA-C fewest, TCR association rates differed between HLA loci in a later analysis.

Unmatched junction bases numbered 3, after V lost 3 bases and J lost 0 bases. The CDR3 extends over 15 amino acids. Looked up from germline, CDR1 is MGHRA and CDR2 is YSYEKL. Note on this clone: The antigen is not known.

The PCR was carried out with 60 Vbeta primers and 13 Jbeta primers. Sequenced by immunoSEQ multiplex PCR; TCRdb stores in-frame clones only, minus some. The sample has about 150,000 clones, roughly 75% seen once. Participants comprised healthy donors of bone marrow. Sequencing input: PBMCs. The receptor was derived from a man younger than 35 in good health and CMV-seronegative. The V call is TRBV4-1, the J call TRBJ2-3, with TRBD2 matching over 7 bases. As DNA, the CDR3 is TGCGCCAGCAGCCATAGACTAGCCAGCACAGATACGCAGTATTTT. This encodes CASSHRLASTDTQYF.